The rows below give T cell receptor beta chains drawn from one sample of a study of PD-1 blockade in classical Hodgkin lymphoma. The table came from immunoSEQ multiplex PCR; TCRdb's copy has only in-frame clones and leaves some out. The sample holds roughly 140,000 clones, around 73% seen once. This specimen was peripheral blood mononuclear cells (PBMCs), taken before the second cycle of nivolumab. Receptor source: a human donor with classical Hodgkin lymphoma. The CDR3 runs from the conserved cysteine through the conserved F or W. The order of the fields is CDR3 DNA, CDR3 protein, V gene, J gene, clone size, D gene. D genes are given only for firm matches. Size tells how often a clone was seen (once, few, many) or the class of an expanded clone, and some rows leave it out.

TGCGCCAGCAGCTTGTTGGGGACCGGGGAGCTGTTTTTT	CASSLLGTGELFF	TRBV5-1	TRBJ2-2	once	NA
TGTGCTAGCAGCTTAGGGCTAGCGGGGAGCACAGATACGCAGTATTTT	CASSLGLAGSTDTQYF	TRBV7-7	TRBJ2-3	NA	TRBD2
TGTGCCAGTAGTATAATGGGACAGGGCCATCAGCCCCAGCATTTT	CASSIMGQGHQPQHF	TRBV19	TRBJ1-5	NA	TRBD1
TGTGCCAGCAGTGACGGGACTTCCCAAGAGACCCAGTACTTC	CASSDGTSQETQYF	TRBV2	TRBJ2-5	NA	NA
TGTGCCAGCAGCTTAGGGACAGGGTACCCCTACGAGCAGTACTTC	CASSLGTGYPYEQYF	TRBV7-2	TRBJ2-7	NA	TRBD1
TGCGCCAGCAGCTTGGCCTACAGACCTAATTCACCCCTCCACTTT	CASSLAYRPNSPLHF	TRBV5-1	TRBJ1-6	once	NA
TGTGCCAGCAGCTCGGGACAGGTTGATACAGATACGCAGTATTTT	CASSSGQVDTDTQYF	TRBV11-2	TRBJ2-3	NA	TRBD1
TGTGCTAGTGGTTTGGTACGGCGGGGGGCCGGGGAGCTGTTTTTT	CASGLVRRGAGELFF	TRBV12-5	TRBJ2-2	NA	TRBD2
TGCGCCAGCAGCTACGACCCCGACAGGGGGCATAACAATGAGCAGTTCTTC	CASSYDPDRGHNNEQFF	TRBV4-1	TRBJ2-1	NA	TRBD1
TGTGCCAGCGGCACTAGCGGACAAGAGACCCAGTACTTC	CASGTSGQETQYF	TRBV11-2	TRBJ2-5	NA	TRBD2
TGTGCCATCAGCTCCGACAGGGGGGAAGGAGACTATGGCTACACCTTC	CAISSDRGEGDYGYTF	TRBV10-3	TRBJ1-2	NA	TRBD1
TGTGCCAGCAGCCCGTCGGGGACAGGAGAGACCCAGTACTTC	CASSPSGTGETQYF	TRBV7-9	TRBJ2-5	NA	TRBD1
TGTGCCAGCAGACCCCGGACGGCCAGCAATCAGCCCCAGCATTTT	CASRPRTASNQPQHF	TRBV28	TRBJ1-5	many	NA
TGTGCCAGCAAGACAGACTCTGGGGCCAACGTCCTGACTTTC	CASKTDSGANVLTF	TRBV2	TRBJ2-6	NA	NA
TGTGCCAGCAGCTCACACAGGGATAGCAATCAGCCCCAGCATTTT	CASSSHRDSNQPQHF	TRBV7-8	TRBJ1-5	NA	NA
TGTGCCAGTACTAGCGGGAGGGTAGATACGCAGTATTTT	CASTSGRVDTQYF	TRBV19	TRBJ2-3	once	TRBD2
TGTGCCAGCAGCCTAAACAAGGGAAGGGCTTTCTTT	CASSLNKGRAFF	TRBV7-9	TRBJ1-1	NA	NA
TGTGCCAGCAGCTTAGAAACAGATACGCAGTATTTT	CASSLETDTQYF	TRBV11-1	TRBJ2-3	medium-sized	NA
TGTGCCAGCAGGGTACAGGGGGGTGAGCAGTTCTTC	CASRVQGGEQFF	TRBV2	TRBJ2-1	NA	TRBD1
TGTGCCAGTACCCCTGCGGGACTCTATAATTCACCCCTCCACTTT	CASTPAGLYNSPLHF	TRBV19	TRBJ1-6	NA	NA
TGTGCCAGCAGTTTAGGACCGCCTGGCTACACCTTC	CASSLGPPGYTF	TRBV28	TRBJ1-2	NA	NA
TGCGCCGGGGGGACGGATTCCTACGAGCAGTACTTC	CAGGTDSYEQYF	TRBV10-1	TRBJ2-7	NA	NA
TGTGCCAGCAGCTTCGGGGGGGAAGAGACCCAGTACTTC	CASSFGGEETQYF	TRBV7-3	TRBJ2-5	NA	TRBD2
TGTGCCAGCAGCGAACCGACAGACTCTGGGGCCAACGTCCTGACTTTC	CASSEPTDSGANVLTF	TRBV9	TRBJ2-6	NA	NA
TGTGCCAGCAGCTCCCCGGCGCAGAGGAAGACCCAGTACTTC	CASSSPAQRKTQYF	TRBV7-9	TRBJ2-5	once	NA
TGCGCCAGCAGCCAAGGGAGAGGGGGCGGTCTGGTTCGGTATGGCTACACCTTC	CASSQGRGGGLVRYGYTF	TRBV4-1	TRBJ1-2	once	TRBD1
TGTGCCAGCAGCCCCCAGGGCGGCGGCAATGAAAAACTGTTTTTT	CASSPQGGGNEKLFF	TRBV9	TRBJ1-4	NA	NA
TGTGCCAGCCAGGGTACCTCTGGAAACACCATATATTTT	CASQGTSGNTIYF	TRBV10-3	TRBJ1-3	NA	NA
TGTGCCAGCAGTTTGGGGACGGCTAACTATGGCTACACCTTC	CASSLGTANYGYTF	TRBV6-6	TRBJ1-2	NA	NA
TGTGCCAGCAGCGATACCGGGACAGGGTACAATCAGCCCCAGCATTTT	CASSDTGTGYNQPQHF	TRBV5-5	TRBJ1-5	few	TRBD1
TGTGCCAGCAGTTACTTCGTTTCGGGAACAGATACGCAGTATTTT	CASSYFVSGTDTQYF	TRBV6-5	TRBJ2-3	NA	NA
TGTGCCAGCAGCGCCACGCGGCGCTCTGGAAACACCATATATTTT	CASSATRRSGNTIYF	TRBV7-9	TRBJ1-3	many	NA
TGTGCCAGCAGTGATTTGGGGCCTTGGCAGCCCCAGCATTTT	CASSDLGPWQPQHF	TRBV2	TRBJ1-5	NA	NA
TGTGCCAGCAGCTTAACAGGACTAGCGGGAGGGCCGGTGAGAGATACGCAGTATTTT	CASSLTGLAGGPVRDTQYF	TRBV11-1	TRBJ2-3	NA	TRBD2
TGCGCCAGCAGCCAAGATCCGACAGGCACTAATGAAAAACTGTTTTTT	CASSQDPTGTNEKLFF	TRBV4-1	TRBJ1-4	NA	NA
TGTGCCAGCAACACGGGTTCAACTAATGAAAAACTGTTTTTT	CASNTGSTNEKLFF	TRBV6-1	TRBJ1-4	NA	NA
TGCGCCAGCAGCCCTGGCCCGGACACCGGGGAGCTGTTTTTT	CASSPGPDTGELFF	TRBV5-1	TRBJ2-2	few	NA
TGTGCCAGCAGTCCTCTGGGACTAGCGGGATCCTATTGGGCCAACGTCCTGACTTTC	CASSPLGLAGSYWANVLTF	TRBV28	TRBJ2-6	NA	TRBD2
TGTGCCAGCAGCGTAGAGGGGAGTTTTGCGGCCTACTACAATGAGCAGTTCTTC	CASSVEGSFAAYYNEQFF	TRBV9	TRBJ2-1	NA	NA
TGTGCCAGCAGTTTATGGGGCAGGGGTCACACTGAAGCTTTCTTT	CASSLWGRGHTEAFF	TRBV27	TRBJ1-1	few	NA
TGTGCCAGCAGCTCGGACTCGAGCACAGATACGCAGTATTTT	CASSSDSSTDTQYF	TRBV9	TRBJ2-3	NA	NA
TGCAGTGCTAGCGGTTTCTACGAGCAGTACTTC	CSASGFYEQYF	TRBV20-1	TRBJ2-7	NA	NA
TGCGCCAGCAGAACCGGGACAGGGCGCACCGGGGAGCTGTTTTTT	CASRTGTGRTGELFF	TRBV4-3	TRBJ2-2	NA	TRBD1
TGTGCCAGCAGTTACTCGCAGGGGATTTACGAGCAGTACTTC	CASSYSQGIYEQYF	TRBV6-5	TRBJ2-7	NA	NA
TGTGCCAGCAGATTCGAGACAGCCCCCAATGAGCAGTTCTTC	CASRFETAPNEQFF	TRBV28	TRBJ2-1	NA	NA
TGTGCCAGCAGCGTAGCTCTAGAAGACATTCAGTACTTC	CASSVALEDIQYF	TRBV9	TRBJ2-4	few	NA
TGTGCCAGCAGCGTGGACAGGAATGGCGCAGATACGCAGTATTTT	CASSVDRNGADTQYF	TRBV9	TRBJ2-3	NA	TRBD1
TGTGCCAGCAGCTTCACTCTAGCGGGGGGCCCCACCTACGAGCAGTACTTC	CASSFTLAGGPTYEQYF	TRBV13	TRBJ2-7	NA	TRBD2
TGTGCAGGAACAGGTAACACTGAAGCTTTCTTT	CAGTGNTEAFF	TRBV30	TRBJ1-1	NA	NA
TGTGCCAGCAGCTTGGACCAGGGTAACTATGGCTACACCTTC	CASSLDQGNYGYTF	TRBV5-4	TRBJ1-2	NA	NA
TGTGCCAGCAGCTTTACCCTGCGGCATAATTCACCCCTCCACTTT	CASSFTLRHNSPLHF	TRBV7-8	TRBJ1-6	few	NA
TGTGCCAGCAGCGGGGACAGGGGATCCTCTGGAAACACCATATATTTT	CASSGDRGSSGNTIYF	TRBV7-6	TRBJ1-3	once	TRBD1
TGTGCCACCAGCAGAGAGGGCAGGGAAATCAACGAGCAGTACTTC	CATSREGREINEQYF	TRBV15	TRBJ2-7	NA	NA
TGTGCCAGCACCTTAAGTCTAGGGGTATCTTATGGCTACACCTTC	CASTLSLGVSYGYTF	TRBV7-9	TRBJ1-2	NA	NA